The 30 T cell receptor beta chains reported below all come from one sample, sequenced in a study of human T cells and chemical hapten exposure. TCRdb redid the calling of the RACE reads with MiXCR, one entry per CDR3 protein. The table lists over 150,000 distinct CDR3 sequences, 25% to 30% of them singletons. Sample time point: patch test 3, about 24 weeks after DPC sensitization. Treatment noted: therapeutic diphenylcyclopropenone sensitization with weekly scalp DPC. The sample consisted of whole blood, taken in connection with sensitization to the hapten diphenylcyclopropenone (DPC). The receptors were sampled from a woman aged 18-35 years with alopecia areata. Some clones in this sample may be carry-over from other donors' samples.

This chain links TRBV7-9 with TRBJ2-7; TRBD1 matches 8 bases. The CDR3 runs 13 residues. After removal of 5 bases from V and 4 bases from J, the junction contained 4 bases not matched to a gene. Germline lookup yields CDR1 SEHNR and CDR2 FQNEAQ (reference sequence). CDR3 protein: CASSVGQAYEQYF. The CDR3, as DNA: TGTGCCAGCAGCGTGGGACAGGCTTACGAGCAGTACTTC.

Many counts were recorded for this clonotype. The J gene is TRBJ2-1, the V gene TRBV9; no definite D call. CDR1 is SGDLS and CDR2 is YYNGEE in the germline V gene. Trimming removed 4 bases at V and 8 bases at J, with 7 bases between. The CDR3 covers 11 residues. CDR3 region: CASSPPHEQFF. CDR3 coding DNA: TGTGCCAGCAGCCCCCCCCATGAGCAGTTCTTC.

This clonotype was observed a few times. V and J are TRBV10-3 and TRBJ1-4; a possible D gene is TRBD1 (5 bases). V was cut by 10 bases and J by 7 bases, with 10 bases left in between. Germline CDR1 ENHRY, CDR2 SYGVKD. There are 11 residues in the CDR3. DNA of the CDR3: TGTGCCACGGGACGGGGTGAAAAACTGTTTTTT. Translation: CATGRGEKLFF.

This chain uses TRBV7-6 with TRBJ2-1, with 10 bases matching TRBD2. The CDR3 spans 14 residues. V shed 2 bases and J 11 bases; nucleotides not matched to a gene: 6. Germline V gene lookup returns CDR1 SGHVS and CDR2 FNYEAQ. The CDR3, as DNA: TGTGCCAGCAGCTTAAATAGCGGGGGGCAAAAGCAGTTCTTC. Amino acid sequence: CASSLNSGGQKQFF.

The V call is TRBV16, the J call TRBJ2-1; 8 nucleotides agree with TRBD1. The CDR3 spans 18 residues. Germline assignment: CDR1 KGHSY and CDR2 FQNENV. Unmatched junction bases numbered 12, after V lost 0 bases and J lost 5 bases. The DNA for the CDR3 is TGTGCCAGCAGCCAATCGTATAGTGACAGGGGTCAGGACAATGAGCAGTTCTTC. Protein: CASSQSYSDRGQDNEQFF.

J is TRBJ2-1 and V is TRBV4-3; D not resolved. The end of the DNA aligns better with TRBJ2-7, so the J call may be wrong. Germline V gives CDR1 LGHNA, CDR2 YSLEER. The CDR3 totals 14 residues. This CDR3 reads CASSQEYIYNEQYF. The DNA of the CDR3 is TGCGCCAGCAGCCAAGAGTATATCTACAATGAGCAGTACTTC.

This clonotype turned up a few times. V is TRBV29-1 and J is TRBJ2-7; tentative D call: TRBD2 (5 bases). V lost 0 bases and J 5 bases, leaving 14 bases between the germline ends. CDR1 is SQVTM, CDR2 ANQGSEA, per germline. The CDR3 extends over 14 amino acids. This CDR3 is CSVEDAAPGNEQYF. CDR3 coding DNA: TGCAGCGTTGAAGATGCTGCTCCGGGGAACGAGCAGTACTTC.

The chain combines TRBV3-1 with TRBJ2-5, with D perhaps TRBD2 (5 bases). The V and J ends lost 3 bases and 2 bases respectively, with 16 bases between them. The CDR3 loop spans 16 amino acids. The germline gives CDR1 LGHDT, CDR2 YNNKEL (reference sequence). The CDR3 here is CASSHDKRKNQETQYF. DNA of the CDR3: TGTGCCAGCAGCCATGATAAGCGGAAGAATCAAGAGACCCAGTACTTC.

In this sample, this clonotype turned up a few times. The V gene is TRBV4-1, the J gene TRBJ2-5, with 15 bases identical to TRBD2. CDR3 length: 19 amino acids. The V segment lost 0 bases and the J segment 2 bases; nucleotides outside the gene matches: 7. Looked up from germline, CDR1 is MGHRA and CDR2 is YSYEKL. The CDR3 loop reads CASSQDLGTSGGLQETQYF. In DNA, the CDR3 is TGCGCCAGCAGCCAAGATCTCGGGACTAGCGGGGGGCTACAAGAGACCCAGTACTTC.

V and J are TRBV9 and TRBJ2-3; D perhaps matches TRBD1 (6 bases). The CDR3 loop spans 15 amino acids. Germline V gives CDR1 SGDLS, CDR2 YYNGEE. V gave up 6 bases and J gave up 4 bases, with 18 bases separating them. CDR3 protein: CASTLEGGRADTQYF. CDR3 coding DNA: TGTGCCAGCACCCTCGAAGGGGGTAGGGCAGATACGCAGTATTTT.

The chain employs TRBV9 and TRBJ2-1; unclear D gene. Trimming pared 7 bases from V and 2 bases from J, leaving 13 bases between. CDR1 and CDR2 (germline): SGDLS, YYNGEE. The length of the CDR3 is 14 residues. Here the CDR3 reads CASARRLTYNEQFF. CDR3 sequence (DNA): TGTGCCAGCGCCCGCAGGCTAACCTACAATGAGCAGTTCTTC. Filled out from reference TRBV9 and TRBJ2-1, the complete variable domain reads DSGVTQTPKHLITATGQRVTLRCSPRSGDLSVYWYQQSLDQGLQFLIQYYNGEERAKGNILERFSAQQFPDLHSELNLSSLELGDSALYFCASARRLTYNEQFFGPGTRLTVL.

This clonotype was detected many times. This chain links TRBV6-5 with TRBJ2-2, with 7 positions matching TRBD2. The CDR3 is 13 residues long. Germline V CDR1 and CDR2: MNHEY, SVGAGI. The ends lost 6 bases at V and 9 bases at J; junction bases unmatched: 7. Here the CDR3 DNA reads TGTGCCAGCAGCCCCCGGGGGGTAAGGGAGCTGTTTTTT. This gives the protein CASSPRGVRELFF.

This clonotype was observed a handful of times. The chain combines TRBV27 with TRBJ2-7, with 7 bases lining up with TRBD2. Germline lookup yields CDR1 MNHEY and CDR2 SMNVEV (reference sequence). The CDR3 is 14 amino acids. The V and J ends lost 3 bases and 4 bases, in that order; junction bases with no gene match: 6. CDR3 region: CASSFSGAGYEQYF. Here the CDR3 DNA reads TGTGCCAGCAGTTTCAGCGGGGCGGGGTACGAGCAGTACTTC.

This clonotype was seen many times. The chain combines TRBV28 with TRBJ1-5, with 11 bases lining up with TRBD1. After removal of 6 bases from V and 3 bases from J, the junction contained 4 bases not matched to a gene. Germline-derived CDR1 and CDR2 are MDHEN and SYDVKM. The length of the CDR3 is 15 residues. CDR3 protein: CASRGQGANNQPQHF. For the CDR3, the DNA is TGTGCCAGCAGAGGACAGGGGGCTAACAATCAGCCCCAGCATTTT.

The chain combines TRBV7-2 with TRBJ1-3; D possibly corresponds to TRBD1 (6 bases). V lost 2 bases, J lost 4 bases, and 12 bases lay in between. This CDR3 is 15 amino acids long. The germline V gene encodes CDR1 SGHTA and CDR2 FQGNSA. CDR3 DNA sequence: TGTGCCAGCAGCTTATCAGGGGCGGGGGGAAACACCATATATTTT. It specifies CASSLSGAGGNTIYF.

This clonotype has a count of ten or more. V and J are TRBV29-1 and TRBJ2-5, with 7 bases fitting TRBD2. After removal of 4 bases from V and 2 bases from J, the junction contained 7 bases not matched to a gene. Germline-derived CDR1 and CDR2 are SQVTM and ANQGSEA. CDR3 size: 14 residues. The CDR3 is CSVGVNGGQETQYF. In nucleotides, the CDR3 is TGCAGCGTTGGGGTTAACGGGGGGCAAGAGACCCAGTACTTC.

The genes are TRBV7-2 and TRBJ2-7; the match to TRBD1 covers 7 bases. The CDR3 has 14 residues. V lost 3 bases, J lost 4 bases, and 6 bases stayed unmatched. Germline V CDR1 and CDR2: SGHTA, FQGNSA. CDR3 residues: CASSFGQEIYEQYF. The CDR3 bases are TGTGCCAGCAGCTTTGGACAGGAGATATACGAGCAGTACTTC.

J is TRBJ2-5 and V is TRBV12-3 or TRBV12-4; D might be TRBD1 or TRBD2, each matching 6 bases. V lost 5 bases, J lost 6 bases, and 22 bases lay in between. CDR3 length equals 16 residues. CDR3 region: CASSVGGQGLIKTQYF. The CDR3 region has the DNA TGTGCCAGCAGTGTCGGAGGGCAGGGGTTAATAAAGACCCAGTACTTC.

The chain recombines TRBV29-1 with TRBJ2-3; 8 nucleotides agree with TRBD2. J lost 3 bases, V lost 3 bases, and 2 bases had no gene match. This CDR3 has 13 amino acids. From germline, CDR1 is SQVTM and CDR2 ANQGSEA. As DNA, the CDR3 is TGCAGCGTTGACAGCGGGAGTACAGATACGCAGTATTTT. Translating it yields CSVDSGSTDTQYF.

V and J are TRBV7-2 and TRBJ1-3; D is ambiguous. CDR1 is SGHTA and CDR2 is FQGNSA in the germline V gene. There are 13 residues in the CDR3. V lost 4 bases and J 7 bases, leaving 11 bases between the germline ends. The CDR3 nucleotides are TGTGCCAGCAGCTCGACCTCCCGGAACACCATATATTTT. Translated, it gives CASSSTSRNTIYF.

The chain links TRBV7-9 to TRBJ2-1; the match to TRBD1 covers 7 bases. The CDR3 is made up of 14 amino acids. The V segment lost 1 base and the J segment 9 bases; nucleotides outside the gene matches: 6. Germline values: CDR1 SEHNR, CDR2 FQNEAQ (reference sequence). DNA of the CDR3: TGTGCCAGCAGCTTAGAAGGACAGGTCCGTGAGCAGTTCTTC. As protein: CASSLEGQVREQFF.

This clonotype has a handful of counts. This chain uses TRBV7-2 with TRBJ1-2; the D gene is possibly TRBD1 (6 bases). Per germline, CDR1 SGHTA and CDR2 FQGNSA. The CDR3 runs to 15 residues. V lost 2 bases, J lost 1 base, and 11 bases lay in between. The CDR3 coding sequence is TGTGCCAGCAGCTTATCGGTACAGGGTAACTATGGCTACACCTTC. Amino acid sequence: CASSLSVQGNYGYTF.

This clonotype was picked up many times. The rearrangement joins TRBV20-1 to TRBJ2-7, with D possibly being TRBD1 (6 bases). The V gene's germline CDR1 is DFQATT and CDR2 SNEGSKA (reference sequence). V was trimmed by 1 base and J by 0 bases, leaving 13 bases between them. This CDR3 has 15 residues. In nucleotides, the CDR3 is TGCAGTGCTAGAGCCGAAGGGGGATTCTCCTACGAGCAGTACTTC. Translation: CSARAEGGFSYEQYF.

There are a few counts of this clonotype. DNA of the CDR3: TGTGCCAGCAGTTTGTCGGGCACCAGAACTAAGAACACTGAAGCTTTCTTT. Protein sequence: CASSLSGTRTKNTEAFF. This rearrangement joins TRBV12-3 or TRBV12-4 to TRBJ1-1, with D unresolved. Trimming left V 3 bases short and J 1 base short, with 18 bases between. The CDR3 covers 17 residues.

V gene TRBV6-2 or TRBV6-3 combines with J gene TRBJ2-2, with D possibly being TRBD1 (5 bases). The CDR3 totals 13 residues. V shed 7 bases and J shed 4 bases, with 10 bases lying between them. The germline V gene encodes CDR1 MNHEY and CDR2 SVGEGT. CDR3 in DNA: TGTGCCAGCACCCCGGACATCACCGGGGAGCTGTTTTTT. Its protein is CASTPDITGELFF.

The V gene is TRBV7-9, the J gene TRBJ1-2; D is uncertain. Trimming took off 1 base at V and 5 bases at J, with 11 bases between the two ends. Germline assignment: CDR1 SEHNR and CDR2 FQNEAQ (reference sequence). This CDR3 has 14 amino acids. The CDR3 here is CASSLGTLFYGYTF. The CDR3 nucleotides are TGTGCCAGCAGCTTAGGGACCCTTTTTTATGGCTACACCTTC.

This clonotype was counted many times. The chain links TRBV9 to TRBJ1-4; 7 bases align to TRBD1. The length of the CDR3 is 15 residues. CDR1 SGDLS and CDR2 YYNGEE come from the germline V gene. V was clipped by 3 bases and J by 3 bases; unmatched bases: 5. The CDR3 sequence is CASSERDSANEKLFF. The CDR3 nucleotides are TGTGCCAGCAGCGAGAGGGACAGCGCTAATGAAAAACTGTTTTTT.

This rearrangement joins TRBV20-1 to TRBJ2-5; D may be TRBD2 (5 bases). The CDR3 consists of 14 residues. V lost 3 bases to trimming and J lost 5 bases, with 16 bases between them. Germline assignment: CDR1 DFQATT and CDR2 SNEGSKA (reference sequence). This CDR3 is CSARDFLVGETQYF. Written as DNA, the CDR3 is TGCAGTGCTAGGGACTTTCTCGTGGGGGAGACCCAGTACTTC.

This clonotype appeared many times. V is TRBV14 and J is TRBJ1-1, with 7 bases matching TRBD1. Germline V gene sequence: CDR1 SGHDN, CDR2 FVKESK. The CDR3 is 13 residues long. J lost 8 bases, V lost 5 bases, and 8 bases had no gene match. CDR3 DNA: TGTGCCAGCAGCGAGACAGGGTTGGCGGAAGCTTTCTTT. Protein: CASSETGLAEAFF.

This clonotype has a handful of counts. CDR3 sequence: CASNQAYNQPQHF. The CDR3 coding sequence is TGTGCCAGCAATCAGGCGTACAATCAGCCCCAGCATTTT. The chain joins TRBV2 to TRBJ1-5; no clear D. This CDR3 spans 13 amino acids. V lost 7 bases to trimming and J lost 3 bases, with 10 bases between them. Germline CDR1 reads SNHLY; CDR2 reads FYNNEI.